A selection of T cell receptor beta chains follows, all from one sample in a study of blood T cell repertoires in COVID-19. Profiling relied on immunoSEQ multiplex PCR, and the TCRdb table lists in-frame clones only, not all of them. Among approximately 190,000 clones listed, about 83% were seen once. Material: peripheral blood. These receptors all come from a woman in her seventies with active or convalescent COVID-19. CDR3s include the opening cysteine and the closing phenylalanine or tryptophan. The order of the fields is CDR3 DNA, CDR3 protein, V gene, D gene, J gene, clone size. The D gene is left open where the match is weak. Clone size is stated in some rows and not others, as once, few, many or a class when expanded.

DNA: TGTGCCAGCAGCGTAGGCGAAAGGGGACAAGAGACCCAGTACTTC; CDR3: CASSVGERGQETQYF; V: TRBV9; D: NA; J: TRBJ2-5; size: NA
DNA: TGTGCCAGCAGCCGTAGACTAGCGGGAGGTGTGGGAGGATCCTACAATGAGCAGTTCTTC; CDR3: CASSRRLAGGVGGSYNEQFF; V: TRBV4-2; D: TRBD2; J: TRBJ2-1; size: NA
DNA: TGTGCCATCAGTGGGGGTTGGGGACAGAGGGACAATGAGCAGTTCTTC; CDR3: CAISGGWGQRDNEQFF; V: TRBV10-3; D: TRBD1; J: TRBJ2-1; size: NA
DNA: TGTGCCAGCAGCTTAGGCGGGGTATTCTACGAGCAGTACTTC; CDR3: CASSLGGVFYEQYF; V: TRBV7-8; D: NA; J: TRBJ2-7; size: NA
DNA: TGTGCCAGCAGTGCAGTCCCGGGACAGGGGTTGGGAAACATTCAGTACTTC; CDR3: CASSAVPGQGLGNIQYF; V: TRBV2; D: TRBD1; J: TRBJ2-4; size: NA
DNA: TGTGCCAGCAGCCCCCTGACAGAGACCGGGGAGCTGTTTTTT; CDR3: CASSPLTETGELFF; V: TRBV11-1; D: NA; J: TRBJ2-2; size: NA
DNA: TGTGCCAGCAGCCCAAAGGGGGACAGAACCCTGTCCACAGATACGCAGTATTTT; CDR3: CASSPKGDRTLSTDTQYF; V: TRBV21-1; D: NA; J: TRBJ2-3; size: NA
DNA: TGCGCCAGCAGTCACCGCACACAGCCCAGGGATGAGCAGTTCTTC; CDR3: CASSHRTQPRDEQFF; V: TRBV23-1; D: NA; J: TRBJ2-1; size: NA
DNA: TGTGCCAGCAGCCTGTTCCGGGCGGGAGAAGGGAATGAGCAGTTCTTC; CDR3: CASSLFRAGEGNEQFF; V: TRBV5-6; D: TRBD2; J: TRBJ2-1; size: NA
DNA: TGTGCCAGCTTGGATAGCCCAAACATTCAGTACTTC; CDR3: CASLDSPNIQYF; V: TRBV6-6; D: NA; J: TRBJ2-4; size: NA
DNA: TGTGCCAGCAGCTTTTGGGGCCTAGCTGGGGCCAACGTCCTGACTTTC; CDR3: CASSFWGLAGANVLTF; V: TRBV7-2; D: NA; J: TRBJ2-6; size: NA
DNA: TGCAGCGTTGAAGACCTACGCTTCCGGGAGCAGTATTTT; CDR3: CSVEDLRFREQYF; V: TRBV29-1; D: NA; J: TRBJ2-3; size: NA
DNA: TGTGCCAGTAGCAGGACAGGGGGCCAGGTGAATGAGCAGTTCTTC; CDR3: CASSRTGGQVNEQFF; V: TRBV19; D: TRBD1; J: TRBJ2-1; size: NA
DNA: TGTGCCAGCGGCTTAGGGCAGGGGGCGGAGACCCAGTACTTC; CDR3: CASGLGQGAETQYF; V: TRBV27; D: TRBD1; J: TRBJ2-5; size: NA
DNA: TGCGCCACCACGGGACTAGCGGGAGAGATTGGGCAAGAGACCCAGTACTTC; CDR3: CATTGLAGEIGQETQYF; V: TRBV4-1; D: TRBD2; J: TRBJ2-5; size: NA
DNA: TGTGCCATCAGTGAGCCACAGACAGGAATGAACATTCAGTACTTC; CDR3: CAISEPQTGMNIQYF; V: TRBV10-3; D: NA; J: TRBJ2-4; size: once
DNA: TGTGCCAGCTCACCGCTTCCGGGACAGGGGAGTGGAAACACCATATATTTT; CDR3: CASSPLPGQGSGNTIYF; V: TRBV18; D: TRBD1; J: TRBJ1-3; size: NA
DNA: TGTGCCAGCTCACAGGATACTAGCGGGAGGGCCCTAACAGATACGCAGTATTTT; CDR3: CASSQDTSGRALTDTQYF; V: TRBV18; D: TRBD2; J: TRBJ2-3; size: NA
DNA: TGTGCCAGCTCACCAGGACAGGGCGGCACAGATACGCAGTATTTT; CDR3: CASSPGQGGTDTQYF; V: TRBV18; D: TRBD1; J: TRBJ2-3; size: NA
DNA: TGTGCCAGTAGTATTACTGGGCGGGCTGAAGCTTTCTTT; CDR3: CASSITGRAEAFF; V: TRBV19; D: NA; J: TRBJ1-1; size: NA
DNA: TGTGCCAGCAGCTTCGACCCGTTGGGGGGGGTCGACGAGCAGTACTTC; CDR3: CASSFDPLGGVDEQYF; V: TRBV7-3; D: TRBD2; J: TRBJ2-7; size: NA
DNA: TGTGCTAGCAGCCCCGAACACATCCCGAACAATGAGCAGTTCTTC; CDR3: CASSPEHIPNNEQFF; V: TRBV7-7; D: NA; J: TRBJ2-1; size: NA
DNA: TGTGCCAGCAGCTTGGCCAGGTCAGGCGGGAACATTCAGTACTTC; CDR3: CASSLARSGGNIQYF; V: TRBV5-4; D: NA; J: TRBJ2-4; size: NA
DNA: TGTGCCTGGAGTTTGGGACAGGGAATCTATGGCTACACCTTC; CDR3: CAWSLGQGIYGYTF; V: TRBV30; D: TRBD1; J: TRBJ1-2; size: NA
DNA: TGCGCCAGCAGTCCCGGGACAGGGGCCTACAATGAGCAGTTCTTC; CDR3: CASSPGTGAYNEQFF; V: TRBV5-1; D: TRBD1; J: TRBJ2-1; size: NA
DNA: TGTGCCAGCCTTCTGAGCACAGATACGCAGTATTTT; CDR3: CASLLSTDTQYF; V: TRBV5-5; D: NA; J: TRBJ2-3; size: NA
DNA: TGTGCCATCAGTTTGGGACAGGGCACAGATACGCAGTATTTT; CDR3: CAISLGQGTDTQYF; V: TRBV10-3; D: TRBD1; J: TRBJ2-3; size: NA